The next 26 T cell receptor beta chains were all read from a single sample in a study of T-cell memory formation after mild COVID-19. TCRdb passed the 5' RACE reads through MiXCR, listing each CDR3 protein once. The sample carries roughly 340,000 distinct CDR3 sequences, about 15% recorded once. The sample comprised PBMCs or a T cell subset sorted from them (not recorded which). Every receptor here comes from a man aged 18 to 30 who had mild COVID-19 (a few samples of this study predate the infection). Cell type and time point are not known.

This chain connects TRBV20-1 to TRBJ2-1; 12 bases match TRBD2. CDR3 length: 15 residues. The germline CDR1 and CDR2 sequences are DFQATT and SNEGSKA (reference sequence). V shed 2 bases, J shed 4 bases, and the junction held 3 bases outside the gene matches. For the CDR3, the DNA is TGCAGTGCTAGAAGCGGACTAGCGGGGTACAATGAGCAGTTCTTC. This gives the protein CSARSGLAGYNEQFF.

The chain's CDR3 is CASSRYPDREAFF. The CDR3 coding sequence is TGTGCCAGCAGCCGATACCCGGACCGAGAAGCTTTCTTT. The chain joins TRBV7-6 to TRBJ1-1, with unresolved D. The V and J ends lost 5 bases and 8 bases respectively, with 15 bases between them. Germline V gene lookup returns CDR1 SGHVS and CDR2 FNYEAQ. The CDR3 spans 13 residues.

In this sample, this clonotype turned up many times. This chain joins TRBV5-1 and TRBJ2-1; D ambiguous. The CDR3 extends over 17 amino acids. Trimming shortened V by 1 base and J by 2 bases, and 16 bases separated the two germline ends. Germline lookup yields CDR1 SGHRS and CDR2 YFSETQ. The CDR3 spells CASSLSPLGGPYNEQFF. The CDR3 DNA is TGCGCCAGCAGCTTGTCCCCCCTGGGCGGCCCCTACAATGAGCAGTTCTTC.

The rearrangement links TRBV7-2 to TRBJ2-1, with D possibly matching TRBD1 (8 bases). Between the trimmed V and J ends, which lost 5 bases and 5 bases, there was a span of 16 bases. This CDR3 is built from 15 residues. Germline V gene data show CDR1 as SGHTA and CDR2 as FQGNSA. Here the CDR3 DNA reads TGTGCCAGCAGCATATGGACAGGGAGGGACAATGAGCAGTTCTTC. Translating it yields CASSIWTGRDNEQFF.

This clonotype has a handful of counts. This chain uses TRBV4-3 with TRBJ2-3; no reliable D call. V lost 1 base and J lost 0, with 5 bases in between. Germline assignment: CDR1 LGHNA and CDR2 YSLEER. The CDR3 sequence is 14 residues long. The CDR3 loop reads CASSQGPSTDTQYF. In DNA form, the CDR3 reads TGCGCCAGCAGCCAAGGGCCGAGCACAGATACGCAGTATTTT.

The chain combines TRBV4-2 with TRBJ1-6; D call uncertain. Trimming removed 0 bases at V and 10 bases at J, with 16 bases between. This CDR3 is 16 amino acids long. Germline CDR1 LGHNA, CDR2 YNFKEQ. The CDR3, as DNA: TGTGCCAGCAGCCAAGAACCCCTGTCGGAAGGGTCACCCCTCCACTTT. It is translated as CASSQEPLSEGSPLHF.

This clonotype was recorded at least ten times. CDR3 in amino acids: CASSPGTGASNQPQHF. CDR3 DNA: TGTGCCAGCAGCCCGGGGACAGGAGCATCTAATCAGCCCCAGCATTTT. This sequence joins TRBV9 and TRBJ1-5; 8 bases are shared with TRBD1. Trimming cost V 4 bases and J 4 bases; bases outside gene matches: 10. The germline V gene has CDR1 SGDLS and CDR2 YYNGEE. This CDR3 is built from 16 residues.

This clonotype has just a few counts. The chain carries TRBV5-1 and TRBJ2-2, with TRBD1 matching over 7 bases. V was pared by 4 bases and J by 0 bases, with 3 bases of the junction left unmatched. The CDR3 consists of 15 residues. Germline values: CDR1 SGHRS, CDR2 YFSETQ. CDR3: CASSRGQPNTGELFF. CDR3 DNA: TGCGCCAGCAGCCGGGGACAGCCGAACACCGGGGAGCTGTTTTTT.

In its sample, this clonotype was seen a few times. The chain joins TRBV28 to TRBJ2-3; D might be TRBD1 or TRBD2, each matching 5 bases. The CDR3 is 15 residues long. Germline V gene data show CDR1 as MDHEN and CDR2 as SYDVKM. The V and J ends lost 2 bases and 1 base respectively, with 10 bases between them. CDR3 in DNA: TGTGCCAGCAGTTTAGAGGGGAGAGGCACAGATACGCAGTATTTT. It encodes CASSLEGRGTDTQYF.

The sample holds a few counts of this clonotype. The V gene is TRBV7-3, the J gene TRBJ2-7; D not resolved. The germline CDR1 and CDR2 sequences are SGHTA and FQGTGA. Trimming took off 3 bases at V and 11 bases at J, with 11 bases between the two ends. The length of the CDR3 is 11 residues. In nucleotides, the CDR3 is TGTGCCAGCAGCTTTTGCATCTGGGAGTACGTC. This codes for CASSFCIWEYV.

There are a few counts of this clonotype. The chain recombines TRBV5-1 with TRBJ2-1; 11 bases align to TRBD2. V was pared by 4 bases and J by 9 bases, with 9 bases of the junction left unmatched. The germline V gene encodes CDR1 SGHRS and CDR2 YFSETQ. The CDR3 contains 15 residues. The CDR3 sequence is CASSQGTSGVSEQFF. CDR3 sequence (DNA): TGCGCCAGCAGCCAAGGGACTAGCGGCGTTAGTGAGCAGTTCTTC.

The chain joins TRBV7-2 to TRBJ1-5; TRBD1 aligns across 8 bases. V shed 2 bases and J 9 bases; nucleotides not matched to a gene: 6. Germline-derived CDR1 and CDR2 are SGHTA and FQGNSA. CDR3 length: 14 residues. CDR3: CASSLSRGQGPQHF. The CDR3 DNA is TGTGCCAGCAGCTTAAGCAGGGGGCAGGGGCCCCAGCATTTT.

This clonotype was counted between two and nine times. The chain is built from TRBV6-6 and TRBJ1-1; D not resolved. Germline loops: CDR1 MNHNY, CDR2 SVGAGI (reference sequence). The CDR3 loop spans 14 amino acids. The V and J ends lost 6 bases and 2 bases respectively, with 13 bases between them. CDR3 protein: CASSPKGTNTEAFF. The CDR3 region has the DNA TGTGCCAGCAGCCCCAAGGGCACAAACACTGAAGCTTTCTTT.

The chain joins TRBV12-3 or TRBV12-4 to TRBJ2-1; D remains ambiguous. Trimming took off 6 bases at V and 14 bases at J, with 20 bases between the two ends. This CDR3 contains 13 residues. The CDR3 reads CASSAPGVVAKFF. CDR3 DNA sequence: TGTGCCAGCAGCGCGCCCGGAGTGGTAGCAAAGTTCTTC.

V gene TRBV12-3 or TRBV12-4 combines with J gene TRBJ1-5, with D unclear. Deletions cut 5 bases from V and 6 bases from J, with 14 bases between. The CDR3 is 14 amino acids. The DNA of the CDR3 is TGTGCCAGCAGTCCATTGACTAATATTCAGCCCCAGCATTTT. Protein: CASSPLTNIQPQHF.

J is TRBJ1-2 and V is TRBV7-9; 7 bases fit TRBD1. Looked up from germline, CDR1 is SEHNR and CDR2 is FQNEAQ (reference sequence). V dropped 1 base and J dropped 4; count of bases not matched to a gene: 3. CDR3 length equals 14 residues. CDR3 in amino acids: CASSLVAGGYGYTF. The CDR3 DNA follows: TGTGCCAGCAGCTTAGTGGCAGGGGGCTATGGCTACACCTTC.

V gene TRBV12-3 or TRBV12-4 combines with J gene TRBJ1-1, with D uncertain. The V gene lost 6 bases and the J gene lost 4 bases, with 21 bases spanning the gap. This CDR3 has 16 residues. CDR3: CASSRIGPPLSTEAFF. CDR3 bases: TGTGCCAGCAGCCGAATAGGGCCACCCTTGAGCACTGAAGCTTTCTTT.

The chain uses TRBV7-9 and TRBJ1-2; D is ambiguous. Trimming removed 5 bases at V and 11 bases at J, with 18 bases between. Germline CDR1 is SEHNR and CDR2 is FQNEAQ (reference sequence). This CDR3 contains 13 residues. The DNA for the CDR3 is TGTGCCAGCAGCGGGTTGGGGATAGTCACTTACACCTTC. Protein: CASSGLGIVTYTF.

This clonotype was counted only a few times. V and J are TRBV10-3 and TRBJ2-1; either TRBD1 or TRBD2 may fit D (6 bases each). V lost 7 bases to trimming and J lost 0 bases, with 13 bases between them. Germline-derived CDR1 and CDR2 are ENHRY and SYGVKD. The CDR3 totals 15 residues. The CDR3 region has the DNA TGTGCCATCAACCGAGGGGGGAGCTCCTACAATGAGCAGTTCTTC. The encoded protein is CAINRGGSSYNEQFF.

The genes are TRBV4-1 and TRBJ2-3; TRBD2 is a possible D gene (6 bases). Trimming pared 0 bases from V and 2 bases from J, leaving 15 bases between. Germline-derived CDR1 and CDR2 are MGHRA and YSYEKL. The CDR3 extends over 17 amino acids. The CDR3 DNA reads as TGCGCCAGCAGCCAAGATTGGCCGGGGGATCTCACAGATACGCAGTATTTT. It codes for CASSQDWPGDLTDTQYF.

V gene TRBV18 combines with J gene TRBJ2-7; TRBD2 is a possible D gene (6 bases). This CDR3 contains 14 residues. In germline, CDR1 is KGHSH, CDR2 LQKENI. With 3 bases removed from V and 2 bases from J, the gap between germline ends came to 11 bases. The CDR3 sequence is CASSPSSGAYEQYV. For the CDR3, the DNA is TGTGCCAGCTCACCGAGTTCGGGGGCCTACGAGCAGTACGTC.

The chain combines TRBV7-3 with TRBJ2-3; possibly TRBD1 or TRBD2 for D (7 bases each). The CDR3 has 14 amino acids. CDR1 and CDR2 from the germline V gene are SGHTA and FQGTGA. The V end lost 6 bases, the J end lost 3 bases, and 13 bases lay between the germline ends. CDR3 sequence (DNA): TGTGCCAGCAGTCAGGGGGGGACAACAGATACGCAGTATTTT. Translation gives CASSQGGTTDTQYF.

The chain couples TRBV6-1 to TRBJ1-2; tentatively, D is TRBD1 (6 bases). Germline V gene data show CDR1 as MNHNS and CDR2 as SASEGT. The V end was cut by 2 bases, the J end by 8 bases, with 18 bases between. This CDR3 has 15 residues. CDR3 coding DNA: TGTGCCAGCAGTGAAATCGGACAGTCTTATATGGGCTACACCTTC. It codes for CASSEIGQSYMGYTF.

The genes are TRBV7-2 and TRBJ1-5, with 7 bases lining up with TRBD1. The CDR3 consists of 12 residues. J was trimmed by 6 bases and V by 5 bases; bases with no gene match: 1. Germline lookup yields CDR1 SGHTA and CDR2 FQGNSA. This chain's CDR3 is CASSRDSQPQHF. CDR3 DNA sequence: TGTGCCAGCAGCCGGGACAGTCAGCCCCAGCATTTT.

The V call is TRBV21-1, the J call TRBJ2-3; the table's D call, TRBD2, was not checked against the DNA. TRBV21-1 is shown as a pseudogene. The CDR3 spans 17 residues. The chain's CDR3 is CARTRYIRWSSTDTQYF. For the CDR3, the DNA is TGTGCCAGGACTAGATATATTAGGTGGTCCAGCACAGATACGCAGTATTTT.

The chain combines TRBV14 with TRBJ1-3; D unclear. Germline V gene data show CDR1 as SGHDN and CDR2 as FVKESK. The CDR3 has 15 residues. The V and J ends lost 4 bases and 1 base respectively, with 11 bases between them. Here the CDR3 reads CASSPHGYSGNTIYF. The CDR3 nucleotides are TGTGCCAGCAGCCCTCATGGATATTCTGGAAACACCATATATTTT. Full variable domain (remainder filled in from reference TRBV14 and TRBJ1-3): EAGVTQFPSHSVIEKGQTVTLRCDPISGHDNLYWYRRVMGKEIKFLLHFVKESKQDESGMPNNRFLAERTGGTYSTLKVQPAELEDSGVYFCASSPHGYSGNTIYFGEGSWLTVV.